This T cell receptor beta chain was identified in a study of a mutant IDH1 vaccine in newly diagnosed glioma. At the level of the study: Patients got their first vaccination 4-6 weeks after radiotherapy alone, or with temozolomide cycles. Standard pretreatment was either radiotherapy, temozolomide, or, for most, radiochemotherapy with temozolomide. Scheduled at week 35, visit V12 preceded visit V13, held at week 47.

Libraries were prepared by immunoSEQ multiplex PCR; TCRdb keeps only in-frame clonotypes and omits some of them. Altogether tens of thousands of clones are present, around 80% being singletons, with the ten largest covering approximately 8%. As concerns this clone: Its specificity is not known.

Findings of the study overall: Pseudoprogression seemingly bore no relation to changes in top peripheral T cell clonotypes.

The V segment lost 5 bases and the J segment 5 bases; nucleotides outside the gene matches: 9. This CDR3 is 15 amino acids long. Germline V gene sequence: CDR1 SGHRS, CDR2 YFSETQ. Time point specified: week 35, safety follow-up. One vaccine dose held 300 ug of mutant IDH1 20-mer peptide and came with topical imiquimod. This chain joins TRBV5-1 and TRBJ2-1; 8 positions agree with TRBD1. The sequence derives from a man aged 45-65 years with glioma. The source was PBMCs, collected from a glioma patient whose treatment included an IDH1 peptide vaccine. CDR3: CASSAQGAIHNEQFF. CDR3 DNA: TGCGCCAGCAGTGCGCAGGGGGCCATCCACAATGAGCAGTTCTTC.